A single sample is the source of the 30 T cell receptor beta chains below, sequenced in a study of blood T cell repertoires in COVID-19. Using immunoSEQ multiplex PCR, the repertoire was profiled, and TCRdb retains in-frame clones only, with some absent. The sample gives about 140,000 clones, 60% to 85% of which show up once; roughly 15% is in the top ten. Sequencing was performed on peripheral blood. The receptor source for this set is a middle-aged man with acute or convalescent COVID-19.

The J gene is TRBJ1-1, the V gene TRBV2, with unresolved D. The germline V and J ends were trimmed by 2 bases and 1 base, with 8 bases remaining between them. Germline lookup yields CDR1 SNHLY and CDR2 FYNNEI. The CDR3 contains 14 residues. CDR3 sequence (DNA): TGTGCCAGCAGTGAAAACCCCGGGAACACTGAAGCTTTCTTT. The encoded protein is CASSENPGNTEAFF.

This chain connects TRBV2 to TRBJ2-7, with 8 positions matching TRBD1. After removal of 8 bases from V and 2 bases from J, the junction contained 2 bases not matched to a gene. CDR1 is SNHLY, CDR2 FYNNEI, per germline. The CDR3 is 12 residues long. Written as DNA, the CDR3 is TGTGCCAGCGACAGGGGAACCTACGAGCAGTACTTC. Translation: CASDRGTYEQYF.

This clone appeared many times. The rearrangement uses TRBV12-5 and TRBJ2-5; weak D call: TRBD1 (5 bases). Trimming shortened V by 6 bases and J by 9 bases, and 20 bases separated the two germline ends. The V gene's germline CDR1 is LGHNT and CDR2 FRNRAP. The CDR3 contains 14 residues. The CDR3 DNA sequence: TGTGCTAGTGGCCTAGACAGCCCTCAAAGGGCCCAGTACTTC. It codes for CASGLDSPQRAQYF.

The chain couples TRBV6-5 to TRBJ1-2; 8 bases map to TRBD1. Looked up from germline, CDR1 is MNHEY and CDR2 is SVGAGI. J was trimmed by 8 bases and V by 7 bases; bases with no gene match: 12. CDR3 length: 14 amino acids. CDR3 DNA sequence: TGTGCCAGCATTTCCGGACAGGGCCCCACAGGCTACACCTTC. This sequence encodes CASISGQGPTGYTF.

This chain joins TRBV5-1 and TRBJ2-7; possibly TRBD2 for D (6 bases). The V end was cut by 1 base, the J end by 1 base, with 12 bases between. The length of the CDR3 is 15 residues. Germline V gene sequence: CDR1 SGHRS, CDR2 YFSETQ. The chain's CDR3 is CASSLSGPRSYEQYF. DNA for the CDR3: TGCGCCAGCAGCTTGAGCGGGCCCCGGTCCTACGAGCAGTACTTC.

This clone was found a few times. The chain recombines TRBV3-1 (or the pseudogene TRBV3-2) with TRBJ2-2; D is ambiguous. Germline V gene lookup returns CDR1 LGHDT and CDR2 YNNKEL (reference sequence). Trimming pared 4 bases from V and 10 bases from J, leaving 10 bases between. This CDR3 is 12 amino acids long. CDR3 residues: CASSPRPVELFF. CDR3 DNA sequence: TGTGCCAGCAGCCCTAGACCCGTGGAGCTGTTTTTT.

V gene TRBV11-2 combines with J gene TRBJ1-3, with 9 bases that match TRBD1. This CDR3 contains 18 residues. CDR1 is SGHAT, CDR2 FQNNGV, per germline. The ends lost 5 bases at V and 1 base at J; junction bases unmatched: 12. CDR3 residues: CASSRKQTGGFSGNTIYF. CDR3 nucleotides: TGTGCCAGCAGCCGAAAACAGACAGGGGGTTTTTCTGGAAACACCATATATTTT.

The chain employs TRBV25-1 and TRBJ1-1; D possibly corresponds to TRBD1 (6 bases). In germline, CDR1 is MGHDK, CDR2 SYGVNS. Trimming removed 3 bases at V and 4 bases at J, with 12 bases between. This CDR3 is built from 14 residues. The CDR3 bases are TGTGCCAGCAGTGAGGGCGGGGGGGCCACTGAAGCTTTCTTT. Translated: CASSEGGGATEAFF. Variable domain in full (rest from reference TRBV25-1 and TRBJ1-1): EADIYQTPRYLVIGTGKKITLECSQTMGHDKMYWYQQDPGMELHLIHYSYGVNSTEKGDLSSESTVSRIRTEHFPLTLESARPSHTSQYLCASSEGGGATEAFFGQGTRLTVV.

The rearrangement links TRBV19 to TRBJ2-7, with TRBD1 matching 7 bases. J lost 1 base, V lost 5 bases, and 8 bases had no gene match. This CDR3 has 15 amino acids. Germline V lookup: CDR1 LNHDA, CDR2 SQIVND (reference sequence). The CDR3 spells CASSDTGTDSYEQYF. CDR3 nucleotide sequence: TGTGCCAGTAGTGATACCGGGACAGATTCCTACGAGCAGTACTTC.

The rearrangement joins TRBV7-8 to TRBJ2-3, with 15 bases fitting TRBD2. J was trimmed by 1 base and V by 5 bases; bases with no gene match: 10. This CDR3 has 19 residues. The germline CDR1 and CDR2 sequences are SGHVS and FQNEAQ. The CDR3 protein is CASSPYGLAGGPRTDTQYF. CDR3 sequence (DNA): TGTGCCAGCAGCCCCTATGGACTAGCGGGGGGGCCTCGCACAGATACGCAGTATTTT.

This clone was counted only a few times. The gene calls are TRBV27 and TRBJ2-7; 7 bases match TRBD2. This CDR3 region has 15 residues. J gave up 1 base and V 2 bases, and 5 bases lay outside the gene matches. The germline CDR1 and CDR2 sequences are MNHEY and SMNVEV (reference sequence). The DNA of the CDR3 is TGTGCCAGCAGTTTACCGGGGAGGGAGTCCTACGAGCAGTACGTC. Translated: CASSLPGRESYEQYV.

V gene TRBV5-6 combines with J gene TRBJ2-5; 9 bases line up with TRBD1. Germline trimming cut 0 bases from V and 5 bases from J; bases unmatched to any gene: 2. Germline V gene sequence: CDR1 SGHDT, CDR2 YYEEEE. The CDR3 spans 14 residues. In nucleotides, the CDR3 is TGTGCCAGCAGCTTGGCCGGGACAGGGGAGACCCAGTACTTC. Translated: CASSLAGTGETQYF.

The V gene is TRBV5-5, the J gene TRBJ1-5, with TRBD1 identical over 8 bases. This CDR3 spans 15 amino acids. Germline V lookup: CDR1 SGHKS, CDR2 YYEKEE (reference sequence). After removal of 3 bases from V and 2 bases from J, the junction contained 4 bases not matched to a gene. CDR3 in DNA: TGTGCCAGCAGCTACAGGGGGTTAGGCAATCAGCCCCAGCATTTT. Encoded protein: CASSYRGLGNQPQHF.

The CDR3 coding sequence is TGTGCCAGCTCAGTCGACAGGGCCGGTACGAACACTGAAGCTTTCTTT. Translating gives CASSVDRAGTNTEAFF. This chain uses TRBV18 with TRBJ1-1, with TRBD1 identical over 7 bases. The CDR3 length is 16 residues. The V and J ends lost 5 bases and 1 base, in that order; junction bases with no gene match: 10. CDR1 and CDR2 from the germline V gene are KGHSH and LQKENI.

The chain has TRBV2 and TRBJ1-6; 9 bases agree with TRBD1. V trimming: 8 bases; J trimming: 5 bases; junction bases outside the gene matches: 4. Germline V gives CDR1 SNHLY, CDR2 FYNNEI. This CDR3 contains 14 residues. This CDR3 reads CASGRTGDNSPLHF. In DNA, the CDR3 is TGTGCCAGCGGGAGGACAGGGGATAATTCACCCCTCCACTTT.

This chain connects TRBV14 to TRBJ1-2, with 7 bases that match TRBD1. Germline CDR1 reads SGHDN; CDR2 reads FVKESK. This CDR3 contains 16 residues. V shed 0 bases and J 6 bases; nucleotides not matched to a gene: 10. The CDR3 loop is CASSQDQGGGANGYTF. In DNA form, the CDR3 reads TGTGCCAGCAGCCAAGATCAAGGAGGGGGCGCGAATGGCTACACCTTC.

J is TRBJ1-4 and V is TRBV3-1 (or the pseudogene TRBV3-2); TRBD1 might be the D (5 bases). The CDR3 is 14 residues long. The V gene's germline CDR1 is LGHDT and CDR2 YNNKEL (reference sequence). Trimming removed 5 bases at V and 8 bases at J, with 15 bases between. CDR3: CASSYGGEGEKLFF. The CDR3 nucleotides are TGTGCCAGCAGCTACGGAGGGGAGGGAGAAAAACTGTTTTTT.

The chain uses TRBV5-1 and TRBJ1-1; 7 bases match TRBD1. V trimming: 2 bases; J trimming: 11 bases; junction bases outside the gene matches: 9. The germline V gene encodes CDR1 SGHRS and CDR2 YFSETQ. The CDR3 has 13 residues. CDR3 amino acids: CASSLSPGQRAFF. In nucleotides, the CDR3 is TGCGCCAGCAGCTTATCTCCGGGACAGAGGGCTTTCTTT.

The chain couples TRBV19 to TRBJ2-2; no clear D gene. The CDR3 spans 15 residues. V was shortened by 4 bases and J by 0 bases, with 9 bases between the two germline ends. Germline V gene lookup returns CDR1 LNHDA and CDR2 SQIVND (reference sequence). CDR3 nucleotide sequence: TGTGCCAGTAGTAAAGCTCCCTCGAACACCGGGGAGCTGTTTTTT. This sequence encodes CASSKAPSNTGELFF.

This clone was seen only a few times. This chain links TRBV5-3 with TRBJ1-5, with D uncertain. TRBV5-3 carries the ORF label, with uncertain function. The CDR3 contains 12 residues. V lost 1 base and J 8 bases, leaving 7 bases between the germline ends. CDR3 sequence: CARSLRVKPQHF. The CDR3 nucleotides read TGTGCCAGAAGCTTGAGAGTTAAGCCCCAGCATTTT.

The chain joins TRBV5-4 to TRBJ2-3, with D perhaps matching TRBD2 (6 bases). Trimming cost V 1 base and J 0 bases, with 15 bases left between them. Per the germline V gene, CDR1 is SGHNT and CDR2 is YYREEE (reference sequence). The CDR3 is made up of 17 amino acids. CDR3 residues: CASSLSRGSISTDTQYF. As DNA, the CDR3 is TGTGCCAGCAGCTTGTCCCGGGGGTCGATTAGCACAGATACGCAGTATTTT.

This chain uses TRBV5-5 with TRBJ2-2; possibly TRBD2 for D (5 bases). Germline assignment: CDR1 SGHKS and CDR2 YYEKEE (reference sequence). The CDR3 totals 13 residues. V gave up 2 bases and J gave up 7 bases, with 9 bases separating them. CDR3 amino acids: CASSLAASGELFF. The CDR3 nucleotides are TGTGCCAGCAGCTTAGCGGCCAGCGGGGAGCTGTTTTTT.

This clone was recorded at least ten times. The V call is TRBV19, the J call TRBJ2-5; tentative D call: TRBD1 (6 bases). V was pared by 3 bases and J by 5 bases, with 10 bases between. Germline assignment: CDR1 LNHDA and CDR2 SQIVND (reference sequence). The CDR3 extends over 13 amino acids. CDR3 loop: CASSISGVETQYF. The CDR3 nucleotides read TGTGCCAGTAGTATTTCAGGGGTGGAGACCCAGTACTTC.

The chain links TRBV7-2 to TRBJ2-2; TRBD1 aligns across 10 bases. The V segment lost 1 base and the J segment 4 bases; nucleotides outside the gene matches: 12. The germline CDR1 and CDR2 sequences are SGHTA and FQGNSA. The CDR3 has 19 residues. DNA of the CDR3: TGTGCCAGCAGCTTAGAGGGACAGGGGATGTTTGCGACCACCGGGGAGCTGTTTTTT. Amino acids: CASSLEGQGMFATTGELFF.

This clone was detected once. The genes are TRBV5-1 and TRBJ1-5; D unclear. Germline CDR1 reads SGHRS; CDR2 reads YFSETQ. There are 15 residues in the CDR3. The V gene lost 6 bases and the J gene lost 9 bases, with 22 bases spanning the gap. The CDR3 DNA reads TGCGCCAGCACACTCCTCGGGGAACCCGGATCGCCCCAGCATTTT. Its translation is CASTLLGEPGSPQHF.

This clone came up once. The V gene is TRBV29-1, the J gene TRBJ2-1, with D perhaps matching TRBD1 (7 bases). The CDR3 has 12 residues. Per the germline V gene, CDR1 is SQVTM and CDR2 is ANQGSEA. The V end lost 1 base, the J end lost 7 bases, and 8 bases lay between the germline ends. The CDR3 protein is CSVEAGGNEQFF. The CDR3 nucleotides are TGCAGCGTTGAAGCAGGGGGGAATGAGCAGTTCTTC.

The chain couples TRBV30 to TRBJ1-1; D ambiguous. Trimming took 2 bases from V and 5 from J, leaving 12 bases between them. The CDR3 length is 13 residues. Germline CDR1 reads GTSNPN; CDR2 reads SVGIG (reference sequence). The CDR3 protein is CAWSPGVGTEAFF. CDR3 nucleotide sequence: TGTGCCTGGAGTCCCGGGGTCGGAACTGAAGCTTTCTTT.

V is TRBV5-6 and J is TRBJ1-5, with TRBD1 identical over 7 bases. CDR3 length: 15 amino acids. Per the germline V gene, CDR1 is SGHDT and CDR2 is YYEEEE. J gave up 4 bases and V 5 bases, and 9 bases lay outside the gene matches. Written as DNA, the CDR3 is TGTGCCAGCAGTTCGGGACAGCCAAGGAATCAGCCCCAGCATTTT. It translates to CASSSGQPRNQPQHF. The variable domain in full, completed from reference TRBV5-6 and TRBJ1-5, reads DAGVTQSPTHLIKTRGQQVTLRCSPKSGHDTVSWYQQALGQGPQFIFQYYEEEERQRGNFPDRFSGHQFPNYSSELNVNALLLGDSALYLCASSSGQPRNQPQHFGDGTRLSIL.

Points on this clone: Compared with germline, one end of the junction differs, possibly owing to a read error. The chain employs TRBV18 and TRBJ1-4; no reliable D call. Per the germline V gene, CDR1 is KGHSH and CDR2 is LQKENI. The CDR3 is 14 amino acids. This chain's CDR3 is CASAPGVLGEKLFF. CDR3 sequence (DNA): TGTGCCAGCGCACCGGGAGTTTTGGGAGAAAAACTGTTTTTT.

V gene TRBV6-2 or TRBV6-3 combines with J gene TRBJ2-2; a possible D gene is TRBD2 (5 bases). V lost 5 bases and J lost 3, with 25 bases in between. The CDR3 spans 19 residues. Germline loops: CDR1 MNHEY, CDR2 SVGEGT. DNA for the CDR3: TGTGCCAGCAGTCCGCTAGTTTCTATCTTCGGGGTGTACACCGGGGAGCTGTTTTTT. Translating gives CASSPLVSIFGVYTGELFF.